One and the same sample provided the 15 T cell receptor beta chains below, sequenced in a study of regulatory T cells. Study conclusions and caveats: Hydrophobic residues at CDR3 positions 6 and 7 were enriched in conventional CD4+ T cells of CD3G-deficient patients.

Their antigen targets remain unknown. Amplification used 52 TRBV primers and 13 TRBJ primers. Clones were sequenced by immunoSEQ multiplex PCR, and TCRdb holds only the in-frame ones, with some missing. The data hold 25,000 to 40,000 clones, with over 90% observed a single time. Sample: conventional CD4+ T cells sorted from blood. Receptors originate from a child aged 2-9 years with CD3G deficiency.

The chain recombines TRBV6-1 with TRBJ2-7; 7 bases line up with TRBD1. CDR1 MNHNS and CDR2 SASEGT come from the germline V gene. There are 14 residues in the CDR3. Germline trimming cut 3 bases from V and 4 bases from J; bases unmatched to any gene: 6. DNA for the CDR3: TGTGCCAGCAGTGAGTTCCCACAGGGGTACGAGCAGTACTTC. It specifies CASSEFPQGYEQYF.

The chain combines TRBV6-1 with TRBJ1-6; D gene ambiguous. Per the germline V gene, CDR1 is MNHNS and CDR2 is SASEGT. The CDR3 consists of 14 residues. Trimming took 7 bases from V and 10 from J, leaving 17 bases between them. In DNA form, the CDR3 reads TGTGCCAGCACTCCATTTTATCGCGGATCACCCCTCCACTTT. It translates to CASTPFYRGSPLHF.

CDR3 nucleotide sequence: TGTGCCAGCAGTTACTTACAGCTTCTCACAGATACGCAGTATTTT. Residues: CASSYLQLLTDTQYF. This chain uses TRBV6-5 with TRBJ2-3; D unclear. Germline V lookup: CDR1 MNHEY, CDR2 SVGAGI. Trimming shortened V by 1 base and J by 2 bases, and 10 bases separated the two germline ends. This CDR3 has 15 amino acids.

The chain joins TRBV28 to TRBJ2-5; the D call may be TRBD1 or TRBD2 (5 bases each). Germline values: CDR1 MDHEN, CDR2 SYDVKM. Deletions cut 5 bases from V and 5 bases from J, with 21 bases between. The CDR3 covers 16 residues. The CDR3: CASSSGDSSWGETQYF. The DNA of the CDR3 is TGTGCCAGCAGTAGCGGTGATTCTTCCTGGGGGGAGACCCAGTACTTC.

The J gene is TRBJ2-7, the V gene TRBV5-1, with 10 bases aligning to TRBD2. Germline CDR1 and CDR2: SGHRS and YFSETQ. This CDR3 contains 14 residues. The V and J ends lost 4 bases and 6 bases, in that order; junction bases with no gene match: 7. The CDR3 sequence is CASSLSGTSAEQYF. DNA of the CDR3: TGCGCCAGCAGCCTCAGCGGGACTAGCGCCGAGCAGTACTTC.

The chain carries TRBV6-1 and TRBJ2-7, with 7 bases that match TRBD2. The V gene's germline CDR1 is MNHNS and CDR2 SASEGT. With V trimmed by 2 bases and J by 2 bases, 6 bases remained unmatched. This CDR3 comprises 15 residues. The CDR3 coding sequence is TGTGCCAGCAGTGAAATGGGCGGGACTACCTACGAGCAGTACTTC. Encoded protein: CASSEMGGTTYEQYF.

The chain uses TRBV28 and TRBJ2-7; D possibly uses TRBD1 or TRBD2 (6 bases each). The CDR3 sequence is 13 residues long. Trimming removed 6 bases at V and 9 bases at J, with 18 bases between. Germline CDR1 and CDR2: MDHEN and SYDVKM. The CDR3 is CASRQGPLEGQYF. CDR3 sequence (DNA): TGTGCCAGCAGGCAGGGGCCCCTGGAGGGGCAGTACTTC.

The chain joins TRBV4-1 to TRBJ2-3; the D call may be TRBD1 or TRBD2 (5 bases each). Germline loops: CDR1 MGHRA, CDR2 YSYEKL. The length of the CDR3 is 17 residues. V gave up 4 bases and J gave up 4 bases, with 21 bases separating them. The CDR3 protein is CASSPRGVEETPDTQYF. Here the CDR3 DNA reads TGCGCCAGCAGCCCCCGAGGGGTCGAGGAAACCCCAGATACGCAGTATTTT.

This chain joins TRBV5-1 and TRBJ2-2, with no clear D. Trimming pared 5 bases from V and 2 bases from J, leaving 7 bases between. Germline assignment: CDR1 SGHRS and CDR2 YFSETQ. The CDR3 length is 13 residues. The CDR3 spells CASRPKNTGELFF. The CDR3 DNA is TGCGCCAGCAGACCCAAAAACACCGGGGAGCTGTTTTTT.

The chain is built from TRBV5-1 and TRBJ2-3, with 8 bases aligning to TRBD2. Looked up from germline, CDR1 is SGHRS and CDR2 is YFSETQ. Germline trimming cut 0 bases from V and 6 bases from J; bases unmatched to any gene: 3. The CDR3 consists of 14 residues. CDR3 sequence reads: CASSLAAGGDTQYF. The CDR3 DNA reads TGCGCCAGCAGCTTGGCGGCGGGAGGTGATACGCAGTATTTT.

This chain links TRBV6-1 with TRBJ1-5; D may be TRBD1 (5 bases). CDR1 and CDR2 from the germline V gene are MNHNS and SASEGT. V was cut by 0 bases and J by 7 bases, with 10 bases left in between. The CDR3 consists of 14 residues. The CDR3 DNA follows: TGTGCCAGCAGTGAAGCGGGGGTTTTGCAGCCCCAGCATTTT. This codes for CASSEAGVLQPQHF.

The genes are TRBV5-1 and TRBJ2-1, with 7 bases that match TRBD1. This CDR3 has 14 amino acids. V lost 5 bases and J lost 9; bases outside the gene matches: 11. CDR1 and CDR2 from the germline V gene are SGHRS and YFSETQ. This CDR3 reads CASRPTPDRSEQFF. The DNA for the CDR3 is TGCGCCAGCAGACCAACCCCGGACAGGAGTGAGCAGTTCTTC.

The chain carries TRBV28 and TRBJ1-1; tentative D call: TRBD1 (6 bases). The germline V gene encodes CDR1 MDHEN and CDR2 SYDVKM. Trimming removed 6 bases from V and 11 bases from J, with 22 bases in between. This CDR3 spans 14 amino acids. CDR3: CASRTPGTSKGAFF. CDR3 nucleotide sequence: TGTGCCAGCAGGACCCCCGGGACATCCAAAGGGGCTTTCTTT.

This clone has more than one count but fewer than ten. The J gene is TRBJ2-7, the V gene TRBV4-1, with a tentative D call TRBD1 (5 bases). The V and J ends lost 0 bases and 5 bases respectively, with 8 bases between them. The CDR3 loop spans 13 amino acids. Germline CDR1 is MGHRA and CDR2 is YSYEKL. The CDR3 DNA sequence: TGCGCCAGCAGCCAAGATCCAGGGAACGAGCAGTACTTC. Protein sequence: CASSQDPGNEQYF.

This clone was recorded once. The V and J genes are TRBV10-3 and TRBJ2-1; D gene uncertain. Looked up from germline, CDR1 is ENHRY and CDR2 is SYGVKD. V lost 8 bases, J lost 6 bases, and 8 bases lay in between. The CDR3 extends over 11 amino acids. CDR3 amino acids: CAIGWGNEQFF. As DNA, the CDR3 is TGTGCCATCGGATGGGGCAATGAGCAGTTCTTC.